This record looks at one T cell receptor beta chain sequence and its context. Its antigen is undetermined. The data were obtained in a study of blood T cells in healthy people across ages. The CDR3 spans 15 residues. Germline loops: CDR1 MDHEN, CDR2 SYDVKM. V was shortened by 5 bases and J by 2 bases, with 14 bases between the two germline ends. Study-level findings and limits: Lack of knowledge of donor CMV status possibly confounded expanded clonotype changes.

The second PCR ran roughly 7 to 12 cycles with a sample-barcoded 5' primer and J-beta primers. Every cDNA was tagged by a template-switch adaptor with 12 random nucleotides. MiXCR, run by TCRdb on the 5' RACE reads, gives a single entry per CDR3 protein. The sample lists 1,300,000 or so distinct CDR3 sequences; around 59% were seen once. The authors drew approximately 10 milliliters of peripheral blood from each donor. The chain recombines TRBV28 with TRBJ2-3; no clear D. Sequenced material: blood. This receptor was taken from a man aged 18 to 30 in good health. The CDR3 DNA reads TGTGCCAGCAGTACCCCAGGAGCCTTCACAGATACGCAGTATTTT. It translates to CASSTPGAFTDTQYF. The variable domain in full, with the rest retrieved from reference TRBV28 and TRBJ2-3, is DVKVTQSSRYLVKRTGEKVFLECVQDMDHENMFWYRQDPGLGLRLIYFSYDVKMKEKGDIPEGYSVSREKKERFSLILESASTNQTSMYLCASSTPGAFTDTQYFGPGTRLTVL.